This is a list of T cell receptor beta chains from one sample in a study of T cell responses to AZD1222 COVID-19 vaccine. This table comes from immunoSEQ multiplex PCR, and its TCRdb copy is limited to in-frame clones, with some not included. The sample lists under 150,000 clones, 92% occurring once. Material: peripheral blood, obtained 28 days after the second AZD1222 dose. The receptors come from an adult who received the AZD1222 COVID-19 vaccine. The CDR3 runs from the conserved cysteine through the conserved F or W. Rows give clone size only sometimes, using once, few, many, or a class for an expanded clone.

J gene,V gene,clone size,CDR3 protein
TRBJ2-7,TRBV5-1,NA,CASSQRQGAGYEQYF
TRBJ1-1,TRBV6-2/TRBV6-3,once,CASSPGAANTEAFF
TRBJ1-2,TRBV6-1,NA,CASSELDSRGYGYTF
TRBJ1-2,TRBV19,NA,CASSIGWDSYGYTF
TRBJ1-1,TRBV7-2,NA,CASSPRGGLAEAFF
TRBJ1-2,TRBV2,NA,CASSAGGRGYTF
TRBJ2-7,TRBV19,NA,CASSINRGKYEQYF
TRBJ1-2,TRBV4-2,NA,CASSQDSAGYYGYTF
TRBJ2-2,TRBV5-1,few,CASSPLGDVNGELFF
TRBJ1-1,TRBV27,NA,CASSWGMDTEAFF
TRBJ2-1,TRBV14,few,CASSQEGTVPNEQFF
TRBJ1-2,TRBV6-1,once,CASSDPGGDYGYTF
TRBJ2-1,TRBV3-1/TRBV3-2,NA,CASSPRGLARGNEQFF
TRBJ1-1,TRBV28,NA,CATRTLLFMNTEAFF
TRBJ1-1,TRBV19,NA,CASSIDLDRGAFF
TRBJ2-6,TRBV19,NA,CASSDGRQGLTGANVLTF
TRBJ2-1,TRBV27,NA,CASSLNLYNEQFF
TRBJ2-7,TRBV7-9,NA,CASSLDSRSHEQYF
TRBJ2-2,TRBV10-3,NA,CAIMGRANTGELFF
TRBJ2-1,TRBV9,NA,CASSPRQGPAGEQFF
TRBJ1-2,TRBV7-2,NA,CASSLETYVGGYTF
TRBJ1-3,TRBV19,NA,CASRGWGEGNTIYF
TRBJ1-6,TRBV2,NA,CASNRGNSPLHF
TRBJ1-4,TRBV29-1,NA,CSVKRTGAPNEKLFF
TRBJ2-1,TRBV19,few,CASRMGTNEQFF
TRBJ2-1,TRBV10-1,NA,CASSEVGINNEQFF
TRBJ2-3,TRBV6-4,NA,CASSRGGLDTDTQYF
TRBJ2-1,TRBV9,NA,CASTTAGGAYNEQFF
TRBJ2-1,TRBV6-5,NA,CASSYRPANNEQFF
TRBJ2-7,TRBV15,NA,CATSRDLGLASVEQYF
TRBJ1-4,TRBV28,NA,CASSPPGGMVNEKLFF
TRBJ1-5,TRBV28,NA,CASTAGQGGQPQHF
TRBJ2-2,TRBV5-1,NA,CASSEDGNTGELFF
TRBJ2-7,TRBV2,NA,CASSWTPGQGLYEQYF
TRBJ2-7,TRBV7-9,NA,CASSPRTDEQYF
TRBJ2-1,TRBV10-2,once,CASISGGGYNEQFF
TRBJ1-2,TRBV7-9,once,CASSLDSHGYTF
TRBJ1-2,TRBV5-4,NA,CASRSPGQGDYGYTF
TRBJ2-1,TRBV7-9,NA,CASPLSGGPSGEQFF
TRBJ2-7,TRBV7-8,NA,CASSTLPGLGHEQYF
TRBJ2-7,TRBV19,NA,CASSANPGTIYEQYF
TRBJ1-3,TRBV7-9,once,CASDRSSGNTIYF
TRBJ2-7,TRBV7-9,NA,CASSLLPGANEQYF
TRBJ2-2,TRBV9,NA,CASSVAGRPMPGELFF
TRBJ1-2,TRBV7-6,NA,CACSLDSRPYGYTF
TRBJ2-2,TRBV6-6,NA,CASSRGLAGGLGGELFF
TRBJ1-6,TRBV5-1,NA,CASSFGLLHDSPLHF
TRBJ1-2,TRBV7-2,NA,CASSPRDRFLGYTF
TRBJ2-1,TRBV6-1,NA,CASTGTSGEWFF
TRBJ2-1,TRBV2,few,CASSESGRGEFF
TRBJ1-4,TRBV15,few,CATSRDLEAATNEKLFF